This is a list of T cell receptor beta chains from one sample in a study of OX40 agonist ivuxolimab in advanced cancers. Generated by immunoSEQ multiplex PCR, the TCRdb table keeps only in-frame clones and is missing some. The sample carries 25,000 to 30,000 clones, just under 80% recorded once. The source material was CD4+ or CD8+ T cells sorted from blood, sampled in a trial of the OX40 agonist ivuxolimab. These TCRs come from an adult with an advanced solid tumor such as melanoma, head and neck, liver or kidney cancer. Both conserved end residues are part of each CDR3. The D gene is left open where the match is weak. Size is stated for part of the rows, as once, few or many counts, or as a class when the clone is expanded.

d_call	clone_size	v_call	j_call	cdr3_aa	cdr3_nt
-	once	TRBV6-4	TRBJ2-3	CASSDGQGLSDTQYF	TGTGCCAGCAGTGACGGCCAGGGGTTGTCCGATACGCAGTATTTT
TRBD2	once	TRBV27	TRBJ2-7	CASSTGTSGPYEQYF	TGTGCCAGCAGCACCGGGACTAGCGGCCCCTACGAGCAGTACTTC
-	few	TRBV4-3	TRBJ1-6	CASSQAQAARGSPLHF	TGCGCCAGCAGCCAAGCGCAGGCCGCTCGGGGTTCACCCCTCCACTTT
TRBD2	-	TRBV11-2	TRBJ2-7	CASSDTGLAGGNYF	TGTGCCAGCAGCGATACGGGACTAGCGGGGGGCAACTACTTC
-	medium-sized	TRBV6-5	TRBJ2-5	CASSYRGRRGETQYF	TGTGCCAGCAGTTACAGGGGCAGGAGGGGAGAGACCCAGTACTTC
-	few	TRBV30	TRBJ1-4	CAWSWGGALAENEKLFF	TGTGCCTGGAGTTGGGGGGGGGCCCTAGCCGAGAATGAAAAACTGTTTTTT
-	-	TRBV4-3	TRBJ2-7	CASSQDRQIYEQYF	TGCGCCAGCAGCCAAGATAGACAGATTTACGAGCAGTACTTC
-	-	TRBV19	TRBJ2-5	CASSHTGSGETQYF	TGTGCCAGTAGTCATACAGGGTCCGGGGAGACCCAGTACTTC
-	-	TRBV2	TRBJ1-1	CASSLTGHTQQGEAFF	TGTGCCAGCAGTCTTACCGGGCACACACAACAAGGTGAAGCTTTCTTT
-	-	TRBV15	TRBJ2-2	CATSRDKAGELFF	TGTGCCACCAGCAGAGATAAGGCCGGGGAGCTGTTTTTT
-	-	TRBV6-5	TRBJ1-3	CASGGGSGNTIYF	TGTGCCAGCGGGGGGGGATCTGGAAACACCATATATTTT
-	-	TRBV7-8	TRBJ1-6	CASSIPLDRSSYNSPLHF	TGTGCCAGCAGCATACCCCTCGACAGGAGCTCCTATAATTCACCCCTCCACTTT
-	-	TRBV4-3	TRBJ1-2	CASSQDQGNYGYTF	TGCGCCAGCAGCCAAGATCAGGGGAACTATGGCTACACCTTC
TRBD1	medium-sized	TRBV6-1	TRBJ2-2	CASSDPGGRVYSDGELFF	TGTGCCAGCAGTGACCCAGGGGGAAGGGTCTACTCAGACGGGGAGCTGTTTTTT
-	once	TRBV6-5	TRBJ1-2	CASSYSMSGNYGYTF	TGTGCCAGCAGTTACTCGATGAGCGGGAACTATGGCTACACCTTC
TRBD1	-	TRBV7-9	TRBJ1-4	CASSLGQGNEKLFF	TGTGCCAGCAGCTTGGGACAGGGGAATGAAAAACTGTTTTTT
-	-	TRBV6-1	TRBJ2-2	CASSERASGELFF	TGTGCCAGCAGTGAAAGGGCATCCGGGGAGCTGTTTTTT
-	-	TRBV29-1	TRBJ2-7	CSVVRQGNEQYF	TGCAGCGTTGTCAGGCAGGGCAACGAGCAGTACTTC
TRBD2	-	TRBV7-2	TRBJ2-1	CASSLDGTSGNEQFF	TGTGCCAGCAGCTTAGACGGGACTAGCGGCAATGAGCAGTTCTTC
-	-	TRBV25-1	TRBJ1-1	CASSQSNTEAFF	TGTGCCAGCAGTCAATCGAACACTGAAGCTTTCTTT
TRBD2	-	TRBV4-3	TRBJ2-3	CASSQDPGLAGTGDTQYF	TGCGCCAGCAGCCAAGATCCGGGGCTAGCGGGGACCGGAGATACGCAGTATTTT
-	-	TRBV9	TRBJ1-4	CASSASGSEQKLFF	TGTGCCAGCAGCGCCTCAGGGTCAGAGCAAAAACTGTTTTTT
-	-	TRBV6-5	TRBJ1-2	CASSHEAGTPYTF	TGTGCCAGCAGCCACGAGGCAGGTACCCCCTACACCTTC
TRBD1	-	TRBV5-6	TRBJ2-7	CASRDGTGPRFWEQYF	TGTGCCAGCAGGGACGGGACAGGGCCCCGTTTTTGGGAGCAGTACTTC
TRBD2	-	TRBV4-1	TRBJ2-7	CASSQGAGAYEQYF	TGCGCCAGCAGCCAAGGGGCGGGGGCCTACGAGCAGTACTTC
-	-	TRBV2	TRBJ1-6	CAIFGADNNSPLHF	TGTGCCATCTTCGGGGCGGATAATAATTCACCCCTCCACTTT
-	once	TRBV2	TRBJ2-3	CASGPGGSSTDTQYF	TGTGCCAGCGGTCCCGGGGGCTCTAGCACAGATACGCAGTATTTT
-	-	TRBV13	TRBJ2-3	CASSPPPGAGTDTQYF	TGTGCCAGCAGCCCTCCCCCGGGGGCCGGGACAGATACGCAGTATTTT
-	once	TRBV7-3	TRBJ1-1	CASSFGGGTEAFF	TGTGCCAGCAGCTTTGGTGGAGGGACTGAAGCTTTCTTT
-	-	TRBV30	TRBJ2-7	CAWSVRRGSSYEQYF	TGTGCCTGGAGTGTACGAAGGGGTTCTTCCTACGAGCAGTACTTC
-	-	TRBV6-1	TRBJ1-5	CASSESGFPNQPQHF	TGTGCCAGCAGTGAATCGGGGTTCCCCAATCAGCCCCAGCATTTT
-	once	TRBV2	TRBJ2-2	CASSERGGVGTGELFF	TGTGCCAGCAGTGAACGGGGCGGGGTGGGAACCGGGGAGCTGTTTTTT
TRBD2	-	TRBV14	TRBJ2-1	CASSQDLGGGPYNEQFF	TGTGCCAGCAGCCAAGATCTGGGCGGGGGACCCTACAATGAGCAGTTCTTC
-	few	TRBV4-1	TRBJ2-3	CASSQDWVPHTDTQYF	TGCGCCAGCAGCCAAGATTGGGTCCCTCACACAGATACGCAGTATTTT
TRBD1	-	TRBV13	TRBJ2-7	CASGTAKYEQYF	TGTGCCAGCGGGACAGCCAAATACGAGCAGTACTTC
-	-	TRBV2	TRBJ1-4	CASSPSRGAGEKLFF	TGTGCCAGCAGTCCCTCTAGGGGCGCAGGGGAAAAACTGTTTTTT
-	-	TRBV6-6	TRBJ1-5	CASRPGISHQPQHF	TGTGCCAGCAGGCCAGGGATCAGTCACCAGCCCCAGCATTTT
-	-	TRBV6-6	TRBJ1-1	CASSPLDSYDTEAFF	TGTGCCAGCAGCCCCTTGGACAGTTACGACACTGAAGCTTTCTTT
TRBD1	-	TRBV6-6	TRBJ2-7	CASRNADRGPYEQYF	TGTGCCAGCAGAAACGCCGACAGGGGCCCCTACGAGCAGTACTTC
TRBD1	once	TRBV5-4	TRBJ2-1	CASSWSGTVNEQFF	TGTGCCAGCAGCTGGTCCGGGACAGTCAATGAGCAGTTCTTC
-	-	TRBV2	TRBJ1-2	CASSVTRGYTF	TGTGCCAGCAGTGTGACTCGCGGCTACACCTTC
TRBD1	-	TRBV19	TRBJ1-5	CASSPTTGWGNQPQHF	TGTGCCAGTAGTCCAACGACAGGGTGGGGCAATCAGCCCCAGCATTTT
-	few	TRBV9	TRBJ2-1	CASSVGIASNEQFF	TGTGCCAGCAGCGTTGGGATAGCCTCCAATGAGCAGTTCTTC
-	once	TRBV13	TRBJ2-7	CASSSRHYEQYF	TGTGCCAGCAGCTCCCGCCACTACGAGCAGTACTTC
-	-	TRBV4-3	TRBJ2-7	CASSQDRGAYEQYF	TGCGCCAGCAGCCAAGATCGCGGGGCCTACGAGCAGTACTTC
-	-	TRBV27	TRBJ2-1	CASSPGFEQFF	TGTGCCAGCAGTCCAGGTTTTGAGCAGTTCTTC
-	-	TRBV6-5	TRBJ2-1	CASSYAGFFNEQFF	TGTGCCAGCAGTTACGCAGGGTTTTTCAATGAGCAGTTCTTC
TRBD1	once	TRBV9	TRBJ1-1	CASSGQGAGTEAFF	TGTGCCAGCAGCGGACAGGGGGCTGGCACTGAAGCTTTCTTT
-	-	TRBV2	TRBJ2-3	CASSVEGTSTDTQYF	TGTGCCAGCAGTGTAGAAGGTACTAGCACAGATACGCAGTATTTT
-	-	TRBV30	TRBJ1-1	CAWNVGGDTEAFF	TGTGCCTGGAATGTAGGGGGGGACACTGAAGCTTTCTTT
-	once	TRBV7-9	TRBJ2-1	CASSLGLYNEQFF	TGTGCCAGCAGCTTAGGGTTGTACAATGAGCAGTTCTTC
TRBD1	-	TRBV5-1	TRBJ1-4	CASSVGQGATNEKLFF	TGCGCCAGCAGCGTAGGACAGGGAGCAACTAATGAAAAACTGTTTTTT
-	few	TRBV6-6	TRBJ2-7	CASSYSSLHSYEQYF	TGTGCCAGCAGTTACTCAAGTCTACACTCCTACGAGCAGTACTTC
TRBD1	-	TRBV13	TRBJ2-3	CASSFTGQGARWTDTQYF	TGTGCCAGCAGCTTCACCGGACAGGGGGCGCGATGGACAGATACGCAGTATTTT
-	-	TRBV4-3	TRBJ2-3	CASSYQRVTGKGGTQYF	TGCGCCAGCAGCTATCAGAGGGTGACTGGAAAGGGCGGTACGCAGTATTTT
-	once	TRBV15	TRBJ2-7	CATSREAGYTTSYEQYF	TGTGCCACCAGCAGAGAGGCAGGCTATACGACCTCCTACGAGCAGTACTTC
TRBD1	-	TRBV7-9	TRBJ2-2	CASSLAGTGVTGELFF	TGTGCCAGCAGCTTAGCAGGGACAGGGGTTACCGGGGAGCTGTTTTTT
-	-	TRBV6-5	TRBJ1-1	CASSRGTTEAFF	TGTGCCAGCAGCCGGGGGACCACTGAAGCTTTCTTT
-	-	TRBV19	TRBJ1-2	CASSIDRGNYGYTF	TGTGCCAGTAGTATAGACAGGGGCAACTATGGCTACACCTTC
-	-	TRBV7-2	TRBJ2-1	CASSLASGIYNEQFF	TGTGCCAGCAGCTTAGCCAGCGGCATCTACAATGAGCAGTTCTTC